The 20 T cell receptor beta chains presented below share a single source sample, sequenced in a study of CD8 T cells in Susac syndrome (dated by TCRdb to 2018 to 2020). Libraries were prepared through the immunoSEQ multiplex PCR assay. RNA was extracted with the RNeasy kit and about 0.45 to 1 ug was reverse transcribed using random hexamers. TCRdb handled the public reads itself, with Q25 trimming in fastp and clone calling in MiXCR, and kept productive beta chains. CDR3 protein sequences are deduplicated, and each keeps its most common genes and DNA. The table for this sample lists 130,000 or so distinct CDR3 sequences; 75% to 90% of them were counted only once. Together, the top ten hold around 0.51% of the sample. Sequenced input: CD8+ T cells from PBMCs. These receptors were taken from a human donor with multiple sclerosis.

The rearrangement uses TRBV11-2 and TRBJ1-4, with D perhaps TRBD1 (6 bases). The V end was cut by 2 bases, the J end by 0 bases, with 10 bases between. The germline gives CDR1 SGHAT, CDR2 FQNNGV. The CDR3 is 16 residues long. DNA of the CDR3: TGTGCCAGCAGCTTAAGAGGGACAACAACTAATGAAAAACTGTTTTTT. It is translated as CASSLRGTTTNEKLFF.

This clonotype was counted a few times. The chain has TRBV4-2 and TRBJ1-5, with TRBD1 as a possible D gene (5 bases). V lost 0 bases and J 7 bases, leaving 16 bases between the germline ends. This CDR3 region has 16 residues. Germline V gene data show CDR1 as LGHNA and CDR2 as YNFKEQ. The CDR3 DNA reads as TGTGCCAGCAGCCAAGATCTAGGCCAGGGCGACCAGCCCCAGCATTTT. Translating it yields CASSQDLGQGDQPQHF.

This chain links TRBV7-9 with TRBJ2-7; D might be TRBD2 (6 bases). The CDR3 totals 13 residues. Trimming removed 5 bases at V and 6 bases at J, with 14 bases between. Germline-derived CDR1 and CDR2 are SEHNR and FQNEAQ (reference sequence). The CDR3 DNA is TGTGCCAGCAGCGCCGGGACTGCCTCCGAGCAGTACTTC. Residues: CASSAGTASEQYF. Full variable domain (missing parts from reference TRBV7-9 and TRBJ2-7): DTGVSQNPRHKITKRGQNVTFRCDPISEHNRLYWYRQTLGQGPEFLTYFQNEAQLEKSRLLSDRFSAERPKGSFSTLEIQRTEQGDSAMYLCASSAGTASEQYFGPGTRLTVT.

This rearrangement joins TRBV20-1 to TRBJ2-7, with 9 bases that match TRBD2. The CDR3 has 17 amino acids. Germline CDR1 DFQATT, CDR2 SNEGSKA (reference sequence). V shed 5 bases and J 4 bases; nucleotides not matched to a gene: 18. CDR3 nucleotides: TGCAGTGCTCAATCAACGGACATAGGCGGGGGGGGATACGAGCAGTACTTC. This sequence encodes CSAQSTDIGGGGYEQYF.

V and J are TRBV4-1 and TRBJ2-1; the match to TRBD2 covers 10 bases. With V trimmed by 1 base and J by 2 bases, 8 bases remained unmatched. Germline assignment: CDR1 MGHRA and CDR2 YSYEKL. The CDR3 totals 18 residues. In nucleotides, the CDR3 is TGCGCCAGCAGCCAAGGCACCGGAGGACTAGCGGCCTACAATGAGCAGTTCTTC. Amino acids: CASSQGTGGLAAYNEQFF.

The chain recombines TRBV27 with TRBJ1-2; D remains ambiguous. Germline V gene sequence: CDR1 MNHEY, CDR2 SMNVEV (reference sequence). The CDR3 sequence is 13 residues long. With 3 bases removed from V and 4 bases from J, the gap between germline ends came to 9 bases. CDR3: CASSFPGAYGYTF. The CDR3 bases are TGTGCCAGCAGTTTCCCGGGAGCCTATGGCTACACCTTC.

This clonotype was seen a few times. This chain connects TRBV6-1 to TRBJ1-1; D is uncertain. The germline V and J ends were trimmed by 4 bases and 2 bases, with 11 bases remaining between them. Germline V gives CDR1 MNHNS, CDR2 SASEGT. CDR3 length: 14 amino acids. CDR3: CASSAYVTNTEAFF. CDR3 bases: TGTGCCAGCAGTGCATACGTTACCAACACTGAAGCTTTCTTT.

This sequence joins TRBV19 and TRBJ1-1; maybe TRBD1 (5 bases). The V and J ends lost 4 bases and 6 bases respectively, with 12 bases between them. This CDR3 region has 13 residues. Germline V gene data show CDR1 as LNHDA and CDR2 as SQIVND (reference sequence). As DNA, the CDR3 is TGTGCCAGTAGTACCCCTCGGGGGGCTGAAGCTTTCTTT. It codes for CASSTPRGAEAFF.

V usage is TRBV20-1 and J usage is TRBJ1-2, with D uncertain. V was clipped by 0 bases and J by 4 bases, with 6 bases between them. This CDR3 contains 12 residues. Germline CDR1 DFQATT, CDR2 SNEGSKA (reference sequence). DNA of the CDR3: TGCAGTGCTAGAGACTTCCCCTATGGCTACACCTTC. Its protein product is CSARDFPYGYTF.

The chain joins TRBV4-1 to TRBJ1-5; TRBD1 might be the D (6 bases). Germline V gene sequence: CDR1 MGHRA, CDR2 YSYEKL. This CDR3 region has 17 residues. Trimming left V 0 bases short and J 1 base short, with 13 bases between. The CDR3 DNA reads as TGCGCCAGCAGCCAAGAGAAGGGGGGTCTAAGCAATCAGCCCCAGCATTTT. Amino acids: CASSQEKGGLSNQPQHF.

The V and J genes are TRBV9 and TRBJ2-5; 14 nucleotides match TRBD2. After removal of 2 bases from V and 4 bases from J, the junction contained 4 bases not matched to a gene. Looked up from germline, CDR1 is SGDLS and CDR2 is YYNGEE. The CDR3 is made up of 16 amino acids. The CDR3, as DNA: TGTGCCAGCAGCGTGACTAGCGGGGGGGCCGCAGAGACCCAGTACTTC. Translation: CASSVTSGGAAETQYF.

The chain links TRBV4-1 to TRBJ1-2; 8 bases are a match to TRBD1. The CDR3 consists of 15 residues. CDR1 and CDR2 from the germline V gene are MGHRA and YSYEKL. The ends lost 5 bases at V and 5 bases at J; junction bases unmatched: 10. In DNA, the CDR3 is TGCGCCAGCAGCGAGGACAGGGATCGCCTTTATGGCTACACCTTC. Protein product: CASSEDRDRLYGYTF.

Here the CDR3 DNA reads TGCAGTGCTAGGTGGGCTAGCGGGAGTCTTGAGCAGTTCTTC. It specifies CSARWASGSLEQFF. The chain combines TRBV20-1 with TRBJ2-1; 10 nucleotides agree with TRBD2. Unmatched junction bases numbered 8, after V lost 3 bases and J lost 9 bases. The CDR3 contains 14 residues. Germline V lookup: CDR1 DFQATT, CDR2 SNEGSKA (reference sequence).

The genes are TRBV7-9 and TRBJ1-5; D remains unclear. Germline V gene data show CDR1 as SEHNR and CDR2 as FQNEAQ (reference sequence). CDR3 length equals 12 residues. V lost 2 bases, J lost 4 bases, and 3 bases lay in between. The CDR3 spells CASSLPNQPQHF. CDR3 sequence (DNA): TGTGCCAGCAGCTTACCGAATCAGCCCCAGCATTTT.

V usage is TRBV19 and J usage is TRBJ2-1; 10 positions match TRBD2. The CDR3 totals 15 residues. The ends lost 6 bases at V and 7 bases at J; junction bases unmatched: 9. The germline CDR1 and CDR2 sequences are LNHDA and SQIVND (reference sequence). The CDR3: CASRAGGPIVNEQFF. CDR3 nucleotide sequence: TGTGCCAGTAGAGCGGGAGGGCCGATCGTGAATGAGCAGTTCTTC.

This chain links TRBV19 with TRBJ1-5; no definite D call. Germline V CDR1 and CDR2: LNHDA, SQIVND (reference sequence). The CDR3 loop spans 13 amino acids. V was pared by 8 bases and J by 0 bases, with 8 bases between. Written as DNA, the CDR3 is TGTGCCAGTGGACGGTATAGCAATCAGCCCCAGCATTTT. Amino acids: CASGRYSNQPQHF.

The CDR3 region has the DNA TGTGCCAGCAGCGTAGGCTACGGGAGCCACAATGAGCAGTTCTTC. It specifies CASSVGYGSHNEQFF. V and J are TRBV9 and TRBJ2-1; a possible D gene is TRBD2 (6 bases). The germline V gene encodes CDR1 SGDLS and CDR2 YYNGEE. The CDR3 has 15 residues. V lost 0 bases to trimming and J lost 5 bases, with 12 bases between them.

This chain links TRBV14 with TRBJ2-1; unclear D gene. The CDR3 spans 13 residues. The germline gives CDR1 SGHDN, CDR2 FVKESK. Trimming took 1 base from V and 6 from J, leaving 7 bases between them. The CDR3 DNA sequence: TGTGCCAGCAGCCAAGGGTGGGTCAATGAGCAGTTCTTC. Encoded protein: CASSQGWVNEQFF.

The genes are TRBV13 and TRBJ2-1; the D gene is possibly TRBD2 (7 bases). The CDR3 totals 15 residues. V gave up 1 base and J gave up 6 bases, with 13 bases separating them. CDR1 PRHDT and CDR2 FYEKMQ come from the germline V gene (reference sequence). CDR3 DNA sequence: TGTGCCAGCAGCTTAGCGGGGGGCCAGGGCAATGAGCAGTTCTTC. This gives the protein CASSLAGGQGNEQFF.

The V and J genes are TRBV29-1 and TRBJ2-3; 7 nucleotides match TRBD1. Trimming removed 4 bases from V and 3 bases from J; junction bases left unmatched: 4. This CDR3 region has 13 residues. Germline assignment: CDR1 SQVTM and CDR2 ANQGSEA. In DNA, the CDR3 is TGCAGCGTTGGGGACAGAACGACAGATACGCAGTATTTT. It encodes CSVGDRTTDTQYF.